The clone carrying this T cell receptor beta chain was seen a few times. The antigen is not known. The germline gene is not matched at one end of the junction; a read error may be the cause. The read ends 3 residues before the CDR3 terminus; that terminus is restored from the germline J gene. Other DNA sequences in the sample encode the same CDR3. These data come from a study of T cell clonality in common variable immunodeficiency. Study-wide results and limits: CVID subjects showed higher TCRbeta clonality than healthy controls.

Looked up from germline, CDR1 is MNHNS and CDR2 is SASEGT. CDR3 length equals 16 residues. The table came from immunoSEQ multiplex PCR; TCRdb's copy has only in-frame clones and leaves some out. This sample has some 53,000 clones, each found more than once. Caucasian heritage predominated among both patients and controls. The TCR sequence derives from a person aged 18-70 years in good health. Sequenced input: peripheral blood mononuclear cells. The chain carries TRBV6-1 and TRBJ1-3; a weak D match, TRBD1 (5 bases). The CDR3 sequence is CASSEAGVYGGNTIYF. The covered CDR3 bases are TGTGCCAGCAGTGAAGCAGGGGTCTATGGCGGAAACACT.